These 9 T cell receptor beta chains originate from one sample sequenced in a study of T cell repertoires in cytomegalovirus infection. The antigens for these receptors are not known. Each CDR3 protein is one row after TCRdb ran MiXCR on the reads. The sample carries more than 85,000 distinct CDR3 sequences, around 28% recorded once. The material sequenced was CD8+ T cells from cultured PBMCs, taken from culture after CMV antigen stimulation. Receptors were obtained from a human donor in good health (CMV status not recorded). Some clones in this sample may be carry-over from other donors' samples.

This clonotype was observed a few times. The J gene is TRBJ2-1, the V gene TRBV12-3 or TRBV12-4; D possibly corresponds to TRBD1 (5 bases). Trimming took off 5 bases at V and 0 bases at J, with 11 bases between the two ends. The CDR3 loop spans 15 amino acids. The CDR3 DNA is TGTGCCAGCAGTCCGGACACTGGCTCCTACAATGAGCAGTTCTTC. It encodes CASSPDTGSYNEQFF.

The chain links TRBV27 to TRBJ2-7, with D tentatively TRBD2 (6 bases). V lost 2 bases and J lost 6, with 11 bases in between. Germline lookup yields CDR1 MNHEY and CDR2 SMNVEV (reference sequence). The CDR3 loop spans 13 amino acids. The CDR3 region is CASSLGGTSEQYF. The CDR3 DNA sequence: TGTGCCAGCAGTTTAGGCGGGACCTCCGAGCAGTACTTC.

This clonotype was counted between two and nine times. This sequence joins TRBV7-9 and TRBJ2-7, with D tentatively TRBD1 or TRBD2 (6 bases each). Trimming cost V 4 bases and J 5 bases, with 18 bases left between them. Germline CDR1 and CDR2: SEHNR and FQNEAQ (reference sequence). The CDR3 runs to 15 residues. The CDR3 protein is CASSYIGGRINEQYF. The CDR3 nucleotides are TGTGCCAGCAGCTACATTGGGGGGCGAATAAACGAGCAGTACTTC.

This clonotype occurred a few times. This chain links TRBV6-1 with TRBJ2-1; no clear D. V gave up 6 bases and J gave up 0 bases, with 12 bases separating them. The CDR3 contains 15 residues. The germline CDR1 and CDR2 sequences are MNHNS and SASEGT. CDR3 sequence reads: CASRTWGSSYNEQFF. CDR3 in DNA: TGTGCCAGCAGAACCTGGGGTAGCTCCTACAATGAGCAGTTCTTC.

The genes are TRBV2 and TRBJ2-7; D ambiguous. In germline, CDR1 is SNHLY, CDR2 FYNNEI. CDR3 length: 14 amino acids. V lost 3 bases and J 4 bases, leaving 13 bases between the germline ends. CDR3 in DNA: TGTGCCAGCAGTGATGGATCAGCTTCATACGAGCAGTACTTC. It translates to CASSDGSASYEQYF. Together with reference TRBV2 and TRBJ2-7, the CDR3 gives the full variable domain: EPEVTQTPSHQVTQMGQEVILRCVPISNHLYFYWYRQILGQKVEFLVSFYNNEISEKSEIFDDQFSVERPDGSNFTLKIRSTKLEDSAMYFCASSDGSASYEQYFGPGTRLTVT.

This chain joins TRBV20-1 and TRBJ2-1, with TRBD2 as a possible D gene (6 bases). The V and J ends lost 0 bases and 6 bases respectively, with 15 bases between them. Germline CDR1 DFQATT, CDR2 SNEGSKA (reference sequence). This CDR3 is 15 amino acids long. The CDR3 DNA follows: TGCAGTGCTAGAGATCATCGGCTAGCGAGCAATGAGCAGTTCTTC. The encoded protein is CSARDHRLASNEQFF.

This chain joins TRBV2 and TRBJ1-2; 7 bases align to TRBD1. The CDR3 loop spans 13 amino acids. V lost 8 bases, J lost 6 bases, and 9 bases stayed unmatched. Germline lookup yields CDR1 SNHLY and CDR2 FYNNEI. CDR3 residues: CASPPGRGNGYTF. The CDR3 nucleotides are TGTGCCAGCCCGCCCGGCAGGGGGAATGGCTACACCTTC.

V usage is TRBV30 and J usage is TRBJ1-2; D possibly corresponds to TRBD1 (6 bases). Germline-derived CDR1 and CDR2 are GTSNPN and SVGIG (reference sequence). With 2 bases removed from V and 3 bases from J, the gap between germline ends came to 16 bases. CDR3 size: 15 residues. Here the CDR3 reads CAWSPTGGGYYGYTF. CDR3 in DNA: TGTGCCTGGAGTCCCACCGGGGGCGGGTACTATGGCTACACCTTC.

This chain uses TRBV24-1 with TRBJ2-1; no definite D call. Trimming took 4 bases from V and 6 from J, leaving 6 bases between them. Germline CDR1 reads KGHDR; CDR2 reads SFDVKD. The CDR3 has 12 amino acids. In nucleotides, the CDR3 is TGTGCCACCAGTGACCCCGGCAATGAGCAGTTCTTC. The encoded protein is CATSDPGNEQFF.